This T cell receptor beta chain originates from a study of shared clonotypes between healthy human individuals. The overall study: Plates per donor: three CD4 naive, three CD4 memory, two CD8 naive, one CD8 memory.

Per germline, CDR1 DFQATT and CDR2 SNEGSKA (reference sequence). The CDR3 totals 10 residues. Trimming removed 0 bases at V and 5 bases at J, with 0 bases between. General study points: Among donors, clonotype sharing was expected to be affected by sequencing depth. Richness estimates generally favored naive over memory subsets.

Points on this clone: The antigen remains unidentified.

Naive CD8 cells, CD45RO-negative and positively selected for CCR7, excluded terminally differentiated effector memory CD45RA+ cells. Profiling relied on immunoSEQ multiplex PCR, and the TCRdb table lists in-frame clones only, not all of them. The repertoire holds a few hundred thousand clones, with roughly 95% as singletons. The sequence was obtained from a woman aged 30 to 39 in good health. The chain is built from TRBV20-1 and TRBJ2-3; D remains unclear. Material for sequencing was naive CD8+ T cells sorted from blood. The CDR3 spells CSAREDTQYF. For the CDR3, the DNA is TGCAGTGCTAGAGAAGATACGCAGTATTTT.